This T cell receptor beta chain was obtained from a study of T-cell memory formation after mild COVID-19. Study-wide background: TCR clusters showed largely donor specificity. Study-level results: Contracting clones localized mainly to CM and EM when CD4+ and mainly to EMRA when CD8+. The finding that pre-infection memory included some responding clones suggested that cross-reactive memory joined. There was a balanced CD4/CD8 profile in clones contracting day 15 to 85, and later expanders leaned CD4+.

From germline, CDR1 is MGHRA and CDR2 YSYEKL. Trimming removed 3 bases from V and 5 bases from J, with 17 bases in between. This CDR3 has 16 residues. Details on this clonotype: Its target is unknown.

From the 5' RACE reads, TCRdb called clonotypes with MiXCR, one entry per CDR3 protein. Among hundreds of thousands of distinct CDR3 sequences listed, approximately 21% were seen once. Sequenced input: PBMCs or a T cell subset sorted from them (not recorded which). The rearrangement uses TRBV4-1 and TRBJ1-5; tentative D call: TRBD1 (5 bases). The TCR originated in an adult woman who had mild COVID-19 (a few samples of this study predate the infection). Cell type and time point are not known. The CDR3: CASSQAGGGLDQPQHF. In DNA, the CDR3 is TGCGCCAGCAGCCAGGCCGGGGGGGGATTGGATCAGCCCCAGCATTTT.